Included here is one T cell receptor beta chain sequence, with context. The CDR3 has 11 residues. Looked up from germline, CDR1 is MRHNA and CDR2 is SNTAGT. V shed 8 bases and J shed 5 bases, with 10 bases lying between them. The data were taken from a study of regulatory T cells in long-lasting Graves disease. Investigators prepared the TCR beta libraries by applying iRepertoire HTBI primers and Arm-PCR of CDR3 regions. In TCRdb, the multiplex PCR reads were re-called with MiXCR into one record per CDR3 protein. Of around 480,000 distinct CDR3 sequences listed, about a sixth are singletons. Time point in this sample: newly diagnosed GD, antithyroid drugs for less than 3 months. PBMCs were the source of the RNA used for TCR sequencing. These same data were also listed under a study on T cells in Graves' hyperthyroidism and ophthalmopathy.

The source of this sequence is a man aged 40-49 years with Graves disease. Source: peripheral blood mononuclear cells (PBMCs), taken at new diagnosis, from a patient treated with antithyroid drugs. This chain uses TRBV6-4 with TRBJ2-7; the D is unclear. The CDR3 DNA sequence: TGTGCCAGCGGACGGCGCGACGAGCAGTACTTC. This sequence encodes CASGRRDEQYF.